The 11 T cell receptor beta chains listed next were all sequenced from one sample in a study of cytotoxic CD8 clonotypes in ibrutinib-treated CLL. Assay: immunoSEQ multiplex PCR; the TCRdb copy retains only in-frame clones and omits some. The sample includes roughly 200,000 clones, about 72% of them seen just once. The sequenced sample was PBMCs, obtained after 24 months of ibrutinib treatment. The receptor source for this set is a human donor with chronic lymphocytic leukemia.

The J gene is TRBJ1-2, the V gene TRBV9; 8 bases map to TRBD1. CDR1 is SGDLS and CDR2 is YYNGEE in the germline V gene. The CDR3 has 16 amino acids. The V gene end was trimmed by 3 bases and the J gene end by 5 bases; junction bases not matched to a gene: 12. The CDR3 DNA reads TGTGCCAGCAGCGGCCTCAGACAGGGGCGCGGGTATGGCTACACCTTC. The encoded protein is CASSGLRQGRGYGYTF.

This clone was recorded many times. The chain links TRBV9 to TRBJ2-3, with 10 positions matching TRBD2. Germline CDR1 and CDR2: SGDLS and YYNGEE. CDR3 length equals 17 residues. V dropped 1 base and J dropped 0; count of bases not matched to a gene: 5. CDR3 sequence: CASSVLAGATSTDTQYF. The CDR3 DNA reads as TGTGCCAGCAGCGTACTAGCGGGAGCCACTAGCACAGATACGCAGTATTTT.

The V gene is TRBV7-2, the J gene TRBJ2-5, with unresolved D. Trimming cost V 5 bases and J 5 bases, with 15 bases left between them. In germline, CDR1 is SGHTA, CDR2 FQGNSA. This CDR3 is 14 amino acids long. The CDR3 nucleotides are TGTGCCAGCAGCAGCCTGCAGGCCTCCGAGACCCAGTACTTC. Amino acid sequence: CASSSLQASETQYF.

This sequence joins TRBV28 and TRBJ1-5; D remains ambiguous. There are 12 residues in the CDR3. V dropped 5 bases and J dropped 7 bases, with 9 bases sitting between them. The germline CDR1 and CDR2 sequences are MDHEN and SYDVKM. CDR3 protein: CASSLRVQPQHF. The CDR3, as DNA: TGTGCCAGCAGTCTAAGAGTCCAGCCCCAGCATTTT. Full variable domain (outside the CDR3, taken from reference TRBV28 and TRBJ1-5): DVKVTQSSRYLVKRTGEKVFLECVQDMDHENMFWYRQDPGLGLRLIYFSYDVKMKEKGDIPEGYSVSREKKERFSLILESASTNQTSMYLCASSLRVQPQHFGDGTRLSIL.

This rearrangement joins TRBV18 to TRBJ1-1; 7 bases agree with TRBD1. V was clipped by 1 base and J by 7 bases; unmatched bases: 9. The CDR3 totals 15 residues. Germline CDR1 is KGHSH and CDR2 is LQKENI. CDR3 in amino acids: CASSPQSGQEGEAFF. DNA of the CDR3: TGTGCCAGCTCACCACAAAGCGGACAGGAAGGTGAAGCTTTCTTT.

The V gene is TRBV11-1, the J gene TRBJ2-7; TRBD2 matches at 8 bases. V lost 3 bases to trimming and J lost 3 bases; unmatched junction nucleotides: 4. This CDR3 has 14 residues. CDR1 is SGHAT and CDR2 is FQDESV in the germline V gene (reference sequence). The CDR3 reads CASSFRAGVYEQYF. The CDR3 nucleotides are TGTGCCAGCAGCTTTAGAGCGGGAGTCTACGAGCAGTACTTC.

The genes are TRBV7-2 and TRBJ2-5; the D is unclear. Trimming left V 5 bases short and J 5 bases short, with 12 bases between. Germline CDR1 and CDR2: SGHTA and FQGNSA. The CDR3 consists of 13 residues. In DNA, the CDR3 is TGTGCCAGCAGCCCACCACCTCCGGAGACCCAGTACTTC. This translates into CASSPPPPETQYF.

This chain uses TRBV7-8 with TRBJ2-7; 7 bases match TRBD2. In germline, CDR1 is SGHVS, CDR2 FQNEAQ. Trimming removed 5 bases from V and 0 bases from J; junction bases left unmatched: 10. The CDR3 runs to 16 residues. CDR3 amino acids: CASSPRASGDSYEQYF. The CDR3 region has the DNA TGTGCCAGCAGCCCCCGGGCCAGCGGGGACTCCTACGAGCAGTACTTC. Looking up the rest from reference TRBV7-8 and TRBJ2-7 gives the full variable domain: GAGVSQSPRYKVAKRGQDVALRCDPISGHVSLFWYQQALGQGPEFLTYFQNEAQLDKSGLPSDRFFAERPEGSVSTLKIQRTQQEDSAVYLCASSPRASGDSYEQYFGPGTRLTVT.

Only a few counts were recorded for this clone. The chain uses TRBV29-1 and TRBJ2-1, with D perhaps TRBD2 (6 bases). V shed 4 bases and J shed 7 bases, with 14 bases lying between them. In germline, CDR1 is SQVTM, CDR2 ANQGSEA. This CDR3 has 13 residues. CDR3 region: CSVVVTSSNEQFF. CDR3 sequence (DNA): TGCAGCGTTGTGGTAACTAGCTCGAATGAGCAGTTCTTC.

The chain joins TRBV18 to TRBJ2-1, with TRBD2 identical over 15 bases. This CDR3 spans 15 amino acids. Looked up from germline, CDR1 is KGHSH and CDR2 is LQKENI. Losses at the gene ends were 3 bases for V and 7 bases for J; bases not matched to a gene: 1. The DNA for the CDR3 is TGTGCCAGCTCACCCGGACTAGCGGGAGGGAATGAGCAGTTCTTC. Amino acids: CASSPGLAGGNEQFF. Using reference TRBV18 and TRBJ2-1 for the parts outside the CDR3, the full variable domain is NAGVMQNPRHLVRRRGQEARLRCSPMKGHSHVYWYRQLPEEGLKFMVYLQKENIIDESGMPKERFSAEFPKEGPSILRIQQVVRGDSAAYFCASSPGLAGGNEQFFGPGTRLTVL.

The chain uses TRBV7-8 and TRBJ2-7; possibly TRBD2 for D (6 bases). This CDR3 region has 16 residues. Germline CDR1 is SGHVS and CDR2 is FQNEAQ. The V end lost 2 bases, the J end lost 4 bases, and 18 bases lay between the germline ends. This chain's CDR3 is CASSLRIELAGYEQYF. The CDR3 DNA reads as TGTGCCAGCAGCTTACGGATAGAACTAGCAGGTTACGAGCAGTACTTC. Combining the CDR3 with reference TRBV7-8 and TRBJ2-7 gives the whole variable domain GAGVSQSPRYKVAKRGQDVALRCDPISGHVSLFWYQQALGQGPEFLTYFQNEAQLDKSGLPSDRFFAERPEGSVSTLKIQRTQQEDSAVYLCASSLRIELAGYEQYFGPGTRLTVT.